One sample yielded the 6 T cell receptor beta chains listed below, sequenced in a study of a mutant IDH1 vaccine in newly diagnosed glioma. Produced via immunoSEQ multiplex PCR; TCRdb's table is partial and in-frame only. This sample has 100,000 to 150,000 clones, with roughly 78% found just once. Specified time point: week 11, during vaccination. One vaccine dose held 300 ug of mutant IDH1 20-mer peptide and came with topical imiquimod. Their cognate antigens are unknown. The starting material was PBMCs, obtained from a glioma patient whose treatment included an IDH1 peptide vaccine. The receptor source for this set is a man aged 35 to 55 with glioma.

The rearrangement uses TRBV5-6 and TRBJ2-7; 9 bases are shared with TRBD1. The CDR3 runs 14 residues. Per germline, CDR1 SGHDT and CDR2 YYEEEE. The V segment lost 3 bases and the J segment 1 base; nucleotides outside the gene matches: 2. In DNA, the CDR3 is TGTGCCAGCAGCTGGACAGGGGTTTCCTACGAGCAGTACTTC. Amino acids: CASSWTGVSYEQYF. Full variable domain (remainder filled in from reference TRBV5-6 and TRBJ2-7): DAGVTQSPTHLIKTRGQQVTLRCSPKSGHDTVSWYQQALGQGPQFIFQYYEEEERQRGNFPDRFSGHQFPNYSSELNVNALLLGDSALYLCASSWTGVSYEQYFGPGTRLTVT.

This clone was observed a single time. The V gene is TRBV18, the J gene TRBJ2-5; 7 positions agree with TRBD2. Trimming removed 3 bases from V and 5 bases from J; junction bases left unmatched: 9. Looked up from germline, CDR1 is KGHSH and CDR2 is LQKENI. This CDR3 has 15 amino acids. In nucleotides, the CDR3 is TGTGCCAGCTCACCGAGAGGAGGGAGGGCTGAGACCCAGTACTTC. Translating gives CASSPRGGRAETQYF.

This clone was found once. The genes are TRBV4-1 and TRBJ2-4, with 12 bases aligning to TRBD2. V lost 2 bases, J lost 7 bases, and 6 bases stayed unmatched. Germline-derived CDR1 and CDR2 are MGHRA and YSYEKL. The CDR3 runs to 16 residues. In DNA, the CDR3 is TGCGCCAGCAGCCAATCTAGCGGGGGGGCCATGAACATTCAGTACTTC. This encodes CASSQSSGGAMNIQYF.

V is TRBV5-1 and J is TRBJ2-3, with TRBD2 matching 13 bases. With V trimmed by 8 bases and J by 4 bases, 1 base remained unmatched. The CDR3 loop spans 13 amino acids. The germline CDR1 and CDR2 sequences are SGHRS and YFSETQ. The CDR3 is CASTSGGADTQYF. Here the CDR3 DNA reads TGCGCCAGTACTAGCGGGGGGGCAGATACGCAGTATTTT.

The rearrangement links TRBV4-2 to TRBJ1-1; D not certain. Germline V gene lookup returns CDR1 LGHNA and CDR2 YNFKEQ. This CDR3 contains 12 residues. Deletions cut 5 bases from V and 5 bases from J, with 9 bases between. The CDR3 protein is CASSLTGTEAFF. The CDR3 DNA is TGTGCCAGCAGCTTGACCGGAACTGAAGCTTTCTTT.

V gene TRBV5-1 combines with J gene TRBJ2-5; a weak D match, TRBD1 (8 bases). V was cut by 0 bases and J by 5 bases, with 11 bases left in between. The CDR3 has 14 amino acids. Germline assignment: CDR1 SGHRS and CDR2 YFSETQ. CDR3 protein: CASSLDRGGETQYF. The DNA of the CDR3 is TGCGCCAGCAGCTTGGACAGGGGGGGCGAGACCCAGTACTTC.